This entry features one T cell receptor (beta chain) sequence. The germline gene is not matched at one end of the junction; a read error may be the cause. With random hexamers, roughly 0.45 to 1 ug RNA was reverse transcribed. Coverage of TCR beta CDR3 amplification by immunoSEQ multiplex PCR extended to 54 Vbeta and 13 Jbeta. MiXCR, applied by TCRdb to the immunoSEQ multiplex PCR reads, yields one record per CDR3 protein. The sample consists of about 290,000 distinct CDR3 sequences, 89% of them appearing once. The patients who served as multiple sclerosis controls were treatment-naive and had stable or active relapsing-remitting disease that fulfilled the revised McDonald criteria. The data originate from a study of CD8 T cells in Susac syndrome. The receptor was derived from a human donor with multiple sclerosis. The sample taken for sequencing was CD8+ T cells from PBMCs.

The CDR3 bases are TGCAGCGTTGTAGGGGGGGACACCGGGGAGCTGTCTTTT. It is translated as CSVVGGDTGELSF. The V and J genes are TRBV29-1 and TRBJ2-2; D is possibly TRBD2 (7 bases). There are 13 residues in the CDR3. From germline, CDR1 is SQVTM and CDR2 ANQGSEA.